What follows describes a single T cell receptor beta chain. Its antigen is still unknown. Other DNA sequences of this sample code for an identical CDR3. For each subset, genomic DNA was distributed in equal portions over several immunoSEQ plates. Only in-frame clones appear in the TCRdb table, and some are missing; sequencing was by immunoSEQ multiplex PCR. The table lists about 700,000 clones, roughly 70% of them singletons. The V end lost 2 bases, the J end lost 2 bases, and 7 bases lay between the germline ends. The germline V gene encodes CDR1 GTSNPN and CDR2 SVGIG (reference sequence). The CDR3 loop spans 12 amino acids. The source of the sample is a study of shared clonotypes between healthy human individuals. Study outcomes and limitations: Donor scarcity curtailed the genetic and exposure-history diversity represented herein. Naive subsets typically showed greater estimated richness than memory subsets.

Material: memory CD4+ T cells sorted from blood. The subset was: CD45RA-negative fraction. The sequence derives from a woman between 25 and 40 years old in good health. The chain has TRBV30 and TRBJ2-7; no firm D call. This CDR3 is CAWSRETYEQYF. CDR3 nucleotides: TGTGCCTGGAGTAGGGAAACCTACGAGCAGTACTTC.